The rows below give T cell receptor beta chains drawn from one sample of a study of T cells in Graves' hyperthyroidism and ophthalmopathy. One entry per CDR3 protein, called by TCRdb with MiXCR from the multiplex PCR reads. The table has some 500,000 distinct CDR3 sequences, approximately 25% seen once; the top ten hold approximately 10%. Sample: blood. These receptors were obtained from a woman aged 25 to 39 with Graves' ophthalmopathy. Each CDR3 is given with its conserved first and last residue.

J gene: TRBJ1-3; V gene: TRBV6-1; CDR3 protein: CASRDRGGGNTIYF
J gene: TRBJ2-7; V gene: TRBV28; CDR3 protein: CASSSGQGPTYEQYF
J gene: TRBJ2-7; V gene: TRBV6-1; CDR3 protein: CANPPGQGTFEQYF
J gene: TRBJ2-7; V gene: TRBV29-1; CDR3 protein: CSVASGGYEQYF
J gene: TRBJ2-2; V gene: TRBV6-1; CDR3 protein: CASRLYPGPANTGELFF
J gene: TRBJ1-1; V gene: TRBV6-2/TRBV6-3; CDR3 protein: CASSYAQVGPGDMNTEAFF
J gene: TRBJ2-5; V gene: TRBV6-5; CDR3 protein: CASSYGGVETQYF
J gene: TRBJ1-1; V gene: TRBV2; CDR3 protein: CASQGTNTEAFF
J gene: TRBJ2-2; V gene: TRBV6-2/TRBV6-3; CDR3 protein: CASSENRGDGELFF
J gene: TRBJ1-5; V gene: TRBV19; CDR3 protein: CASSKSVEIGNQPQHF
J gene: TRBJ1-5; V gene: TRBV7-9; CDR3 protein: CASSESGQGDQPQHF
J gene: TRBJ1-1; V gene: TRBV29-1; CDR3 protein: CSVGTGGQGTEAFF
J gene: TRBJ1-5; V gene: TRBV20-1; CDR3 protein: CSANEGGVNQPQHF
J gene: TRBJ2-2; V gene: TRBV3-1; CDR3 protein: CASIERIGELFF
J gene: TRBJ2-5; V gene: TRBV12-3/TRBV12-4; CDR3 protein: CASSKVGLAGETQYF
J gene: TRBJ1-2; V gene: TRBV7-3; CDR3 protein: CASSLSTPTGGGYTF
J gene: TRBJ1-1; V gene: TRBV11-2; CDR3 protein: CASSSPSRRGEAFF
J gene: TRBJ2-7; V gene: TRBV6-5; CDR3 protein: CASSYDPDGIHEQYF
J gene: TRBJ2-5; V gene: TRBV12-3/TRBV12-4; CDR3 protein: CASSQTGGRETQYF
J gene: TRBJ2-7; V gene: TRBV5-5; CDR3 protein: CASSLFGQGTYEQYF
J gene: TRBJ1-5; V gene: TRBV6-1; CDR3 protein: CASSDRPGGVTQHF
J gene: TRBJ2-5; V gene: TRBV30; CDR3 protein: CAWSDLLPFQETQYF
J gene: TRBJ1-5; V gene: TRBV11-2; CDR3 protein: CASSLVGGDPRIPQHF
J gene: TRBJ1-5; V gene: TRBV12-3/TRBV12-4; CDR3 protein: CASSPQDRASNQPQHF
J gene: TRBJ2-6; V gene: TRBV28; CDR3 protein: CASKTGGQSHSGANVLTF
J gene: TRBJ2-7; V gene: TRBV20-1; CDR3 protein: CSARVLAATGDEQYF
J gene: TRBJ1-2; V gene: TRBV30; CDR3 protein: CAWSVPNAGGYTF
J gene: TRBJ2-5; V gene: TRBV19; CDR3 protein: CASSTYLGETQYF
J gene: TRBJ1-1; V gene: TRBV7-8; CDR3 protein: CASSKQGARTEAFF
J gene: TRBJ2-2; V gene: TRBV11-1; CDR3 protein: CASSSLSGVYTGELFF
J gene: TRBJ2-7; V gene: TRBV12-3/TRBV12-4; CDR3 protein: CASTTTEIGIHEQYF
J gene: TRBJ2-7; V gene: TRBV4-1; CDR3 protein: CASSQEDPGNEQYF
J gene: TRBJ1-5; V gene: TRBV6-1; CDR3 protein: CASTEAGSNQPQHF
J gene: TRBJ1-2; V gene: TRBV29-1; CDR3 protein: CSVEIFSYGYTF
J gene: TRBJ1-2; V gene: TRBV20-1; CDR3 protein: CSAHSDYGYTF
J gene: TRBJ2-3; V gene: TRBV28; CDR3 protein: CASNFDRDGRTDTQYF
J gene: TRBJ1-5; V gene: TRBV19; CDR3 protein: CASSIQVHQPQHF
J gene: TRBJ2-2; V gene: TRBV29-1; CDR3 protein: CSVEEGSPGSSNVRELFF
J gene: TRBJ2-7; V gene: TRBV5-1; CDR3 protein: CASSPGTGGLDEQYF
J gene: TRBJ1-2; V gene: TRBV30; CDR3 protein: CALNGESYGYTF
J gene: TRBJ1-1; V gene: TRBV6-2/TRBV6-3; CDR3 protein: CASSYLQTVNTEAFF
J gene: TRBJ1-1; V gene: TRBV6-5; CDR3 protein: CASSYPGVGDTEAFF
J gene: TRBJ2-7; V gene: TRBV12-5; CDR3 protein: CASGLDGAYEQYF
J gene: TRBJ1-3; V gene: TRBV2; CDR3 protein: CASMDRDRTSGNTIYF
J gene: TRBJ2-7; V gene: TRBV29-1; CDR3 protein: CSVLAAGYEQYF
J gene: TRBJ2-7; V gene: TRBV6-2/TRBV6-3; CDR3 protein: CASSLEMVQYF
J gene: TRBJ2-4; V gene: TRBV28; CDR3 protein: CASSFPREGTKNIQYF
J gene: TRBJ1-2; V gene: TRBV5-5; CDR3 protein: CASSLLGGGDGYTF
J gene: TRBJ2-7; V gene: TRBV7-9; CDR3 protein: CASSLLKPGDFHEQYF
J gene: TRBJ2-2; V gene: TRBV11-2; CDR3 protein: CAIPRGLAGGLGTGELFF
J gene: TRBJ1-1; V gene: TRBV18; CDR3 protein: CASSPPLVGGTEAFF
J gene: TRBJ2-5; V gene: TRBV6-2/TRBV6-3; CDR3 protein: CASKKEGFVAKTQYF
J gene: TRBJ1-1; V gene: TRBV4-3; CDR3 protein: CASSQLGKDSAFF
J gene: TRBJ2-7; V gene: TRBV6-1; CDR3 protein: CASSETTVSYEQYF